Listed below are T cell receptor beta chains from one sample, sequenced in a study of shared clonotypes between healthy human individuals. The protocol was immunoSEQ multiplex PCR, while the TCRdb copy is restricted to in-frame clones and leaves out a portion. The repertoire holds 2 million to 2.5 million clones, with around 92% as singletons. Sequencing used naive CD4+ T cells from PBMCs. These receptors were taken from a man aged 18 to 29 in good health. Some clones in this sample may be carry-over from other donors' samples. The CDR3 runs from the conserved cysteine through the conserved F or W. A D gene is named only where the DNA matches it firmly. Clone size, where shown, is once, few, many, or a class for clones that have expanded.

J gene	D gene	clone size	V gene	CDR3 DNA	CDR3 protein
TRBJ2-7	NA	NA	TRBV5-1	TGCGCCAGCAGCCCGGACGGTCCCCCGGGCTACGAGCAGTACTTC	CASSPDGPPGYEQYF
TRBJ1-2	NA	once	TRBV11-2	TGTGCCAGCAGCCGGCCTTATGGCTACACCTTC	CASSRPYGYTF
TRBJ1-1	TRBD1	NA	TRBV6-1	TGTGCCAGCAGCCCCAGGGGGATAACTGAAGCTTTCTTT	CASSPRGITEAFF
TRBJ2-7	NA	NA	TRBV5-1	TGCGCCAGCAACCCGGACGGACACGGGACCGCCGAGCAGTACTTC	CASNPDGHGTAEQYF
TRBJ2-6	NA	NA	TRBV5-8	TGTGCCAGCAGCTTTCGCTCTGGGGCCAACGTCCTGACTTTC	CASSFRSGANVLTF
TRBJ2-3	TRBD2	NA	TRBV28	TGTGCCAGCAGCCGGACTAGCGGGAGGGCCTCCACAGATACGCAGTATTTT	CASSRTSGRASTDTQYF
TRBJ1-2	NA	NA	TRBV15	TGTGCCACCAGCAGATTTCCGGGGGGGGAACATGGCTACACCTTC	CATSRFPGGEHGYTF
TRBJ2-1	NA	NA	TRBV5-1	TGCGCCAGCAGCTCGATACCCGGGCCCCCCTACAATGAGCAGTTCTTC	CASSSIPGPPYNEQFF
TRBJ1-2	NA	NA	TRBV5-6	TGTGCCAGCAGCCCGGGACCCTATGGCTACACCTTC	CASSPGPYGYTF
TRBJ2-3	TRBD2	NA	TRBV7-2	TGTGCCAGCAGCAGGGCGCATGCGGGAGCGGGAGATACGCAGTATTTT	CASSRAHAGAGDTQYF
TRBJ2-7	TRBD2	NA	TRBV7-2	TGTGCCAGCAGCATTTGGGGGGGGAACTCCTACGAGCAGTACTTC	CASSIWGGNSYEQYF
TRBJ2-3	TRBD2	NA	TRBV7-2	TGTGCCAGCAGCTTACTAGCGGGAGCTCGGACAGATACGCAGTATTTT	CASSLLAGARTDTQYF
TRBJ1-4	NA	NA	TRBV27	TGTGCCAGCAGTTTAAACCGCCAAACTAATGAAAAACTGTTTTTT	CASSLNRQTNEKLFF
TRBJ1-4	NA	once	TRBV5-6	TGTGCCAGCAGCTTGGGACAGGTCCCAGGGACGACTAATGAAAAACTGTTTTTT	CASSLGQVPGTTNEKLFF
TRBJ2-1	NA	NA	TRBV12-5	TGTGCTAGTGGCCTCGACAGATACAATGAGCAGTTCTTC	CASGLDRYNEQFF
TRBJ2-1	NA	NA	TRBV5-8	TGTGCCAGCAGCCTGAGGGGGGGAAATGAGCAGTTCTTC	CASSLRGGNEQFF
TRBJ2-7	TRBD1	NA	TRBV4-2	TGTGCCAGCAGCCAAGACAACCGGGACAGGGTGTACGAGCAGTACTTC	CASSQDNRDRVYEQYF
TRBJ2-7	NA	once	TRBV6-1	TGTGCCAGCAGTGTCCGGGGGACAGCATACGAGCAGTACTTC	CASSVRGTAYEQYF
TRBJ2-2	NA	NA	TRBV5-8	TGTGCCAGCAGCTCGGGACACTCCGCGAACACCGGGGAGCTGTTTTTT	CASSSGHSANTGELFF
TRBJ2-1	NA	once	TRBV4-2	TGTGCCAGCAGCCAAGAGTGGCGGGCCAGCTACAATGAGCAGTTCTTC	CASSQEWRASYNEQFF
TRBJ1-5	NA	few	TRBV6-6	TGTGCCAGCAGTTACGACTTGGGGGGTAGCAATCAGCCCCAGCATTTT	CASSYDLGGSNQPQHF
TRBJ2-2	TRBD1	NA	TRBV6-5	TGTGCCAGCAGTTACCAGACAGGGCCCGGGGAGCTGTTTTTT	CASSYQTGPGELFF
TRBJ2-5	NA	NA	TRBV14	TGTGCCAGCAGTTTCCGAGAAAGGACGGTCCAAGAGACCCAGTACTTC	CASSFRERTVQETQYF
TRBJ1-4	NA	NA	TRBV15	TGTGCCACCAGCAGAGATCTCGCGGGATCGGGTGAAAAACTGTTTTTT	CATSRDLAGSGEKLFF
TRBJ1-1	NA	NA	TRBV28	TGTGCCAGCAGTGACTCCCGGAACACTGAAGCTTTCTTT	CASSDSRNTEAFF
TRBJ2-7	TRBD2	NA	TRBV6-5	TGTGCCAGCAGTTACTCATCGGGACTAAGCGAGCAGTACTTC	CASSYSSGLSEQYF
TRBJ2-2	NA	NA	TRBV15	TGTGCCACCAGCGGACCCGGGACAACGAACACCGGGGAGCTGTTTTTT	CATSGPGTTNTGELFF
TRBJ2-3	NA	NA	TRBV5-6	TGTGCCAGCAGCTGGGGACTCACTGACCGGGGAGATACGCAGTATTTT	CASSWGLTDRGDTQYF
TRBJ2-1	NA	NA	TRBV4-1	TGCGCCAGCAGCCAAGCCTTCCAGGGGAATGAGCAGTTCTTC	CASSQAFQGNEQFF
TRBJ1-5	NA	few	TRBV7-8	TGTGCCAGCAGCCAGCTGGCGGGGCAGCCCCAGCATTTT	CASSQLAGQPQHF
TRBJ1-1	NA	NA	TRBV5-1	TGCGCCAGCAGCGACATCGGAGGGGACACTGAAGCTTTCTTT	CASSDIGGDTEAFF
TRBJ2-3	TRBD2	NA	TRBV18	TGTGCCAGCTCCCTCATGATGGGAGGGACCCAAACAGATACGCAGTATTTT	CASSLMMGGTQTDTQYF
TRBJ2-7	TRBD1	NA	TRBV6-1	TGTGCCAGCAGTGAATGGAGGGACAGGGGGGAGCAGTACTTC	CASSEWRDRGEQYF
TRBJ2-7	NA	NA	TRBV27	TGTGCCAGCAGAGACCCTAGCGTCCCCTCCTACGAGCAGTACTTC	CASRDPSVPSYEQYF
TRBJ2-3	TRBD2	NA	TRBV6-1	TGTGCCACCCGACTAGCCCAGGCCACAGATACGCAGTATTTT	CATRLAQATDTQYF
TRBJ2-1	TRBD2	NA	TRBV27	TGTGCCAGCAGTTGGTTCCGGGAGGGCGCGGAGCAGTTCTTC	CASSWFREGAEQFF